These T cell receptor beta chains were read from a single sample in a study of T cells in Graves' hyperthyroidism and ophthalmopathy. TCRdb reprocessed the multiplex PCR reads with MiXCR, giving one entry per CDR3 protein. The sample consists of fewer than 550,000 distinct CDR3 sequences, approximately 14% of them appearing once. The sequencing sample was made of blood. The receptors were sampled from a woman younger than 35 with Graves' hyperthyroidism. CDR3s include the opening cysteine and the closing phenylalanine or tryptophan. A D gene is named only where the DNA matches it firmly. The size of a clone is reported for some rows only, either as once, few or many, or as a class for expanded clones.

>TRBV6-2/TRBV6-3|TRBJ2-3|NA|TRBD2
CASSPGLGVGSTQYF
TGTGCCAGCAGTCCGGGACTAGGTGTTGGGAGTACGCAGTATTTT
>TRBV6-1|TRBJ2-2|few|NA
CASSTGMNTGELFF
TGTGCCAGCAGTACAGGAATGAACACCGGGGAGCTGTTTTTT
>TRBV2|TRBJ2-7|many|TRBD2
CASRLGAGGPREQYF
TGTGCCAGCAGGCTCGGAGCGGGAGGGCCTCGCGAGCAGTACTTC
>TRBV7-2|TRBJ2-2|NA|TRBD1
CASSLGTGEGELFF
TGTGCCAGCAGCTTAGGGACAGGGGAAGGGGAGCTATTTTTT
>TRBV7-2|TRBJ2-7|many|TRBD2
CASSRGGGAYEQYF
TGTGCCAGCAGCCGCGGGGGGGGAGCCTACGAGCAGTACTTC
>TRBV11-2|TRBJ2-5|many|NA
CASSLGWPQYF
TGTGCCAGCAGCCTCGGCTGGCCCCAGTACTTC
>TRBV5-1|TRBJ2-2|many|TRBD2
CASNTRWTSGKNTGELFF
TGCGCCAGCAACACACGTTGGACTAGCGGGAAGAACACCGGGGAGCTGTTTTTT
>TRBV11-2|TRBJ2-5|many|NA
CASSLVLQGPNQETQYF
TGTGCCAGCAGCTTAGTGCTACAGGGCCCAAACCAAGAGACCCAGTACTTC
>TRBV12-3/TRBV12-4|TRBJ1-5|many|NA
CASSLGGRVYSNQPQHF
TGTGCCAGCAGCCTCGGGGGACGGGTGTATAGCAATCAGCCCCAGCATTTT
>TRBV6-6|TRBJ1-5|many|NA
CASSYSDTTGQPQHF
TGTGCCAGCAGTTACTCTGACACCACCGGTCAGCCCCAGCATTTT
>TRBV7-2|TRBJ2-7|many|TRBD2
CASSPGLAGDEEQYF
TGTGCCAGCAGCCCTGGACTAGCGGGAGACGAAGAGCAGTACTTC
>TRBV6-2/TRBV6-3|TRBJ2-2|many|NA
CASSSITLNTGELFF
TGTGCCAGCAGTTCCATCACCTTGAACACCGGGGAGCTGTTTTTT
>TRBV28|TRBJ2-6|few|TRBD2
CASSYREGKAGANVLTF
TGTGCCAGCAGTTACCGGGAGGGGAAGGCTGGGGCCAACGTCCTGACTTTC
>TRBV6-1|TRBJ1-3|NA|NA
CASSAFRHSGNTIYF
TGTGCCAGCAGTGCCTTCCGCCACTCTGGAAACACCATATATTTT
>TRBV2|TRBJ2-2|many|NA
CASRPGQNTGELFF
TGTGCCAGCAGGCCGGGACAGAACACCGGGGAGCTGTTTTTT
>TRBV24-1|TRBJ1-2|many|TRBD1
CATPRDRHYGYTF
TGTGCCACCCCGAGGGACAGACACTATGGCTACACCTTC
>TRBV18|TRBJ1-1|many|NA
CASSRAVNTEAFF
TGTGCCAGCTCAAGGGCAGTGAACACTGAAGCTTTCTTT
>TRBV27|TRBJ2-3|NA|NA
CASSQTGKDTDTQYF
TGTGCCAGCAGTCAGACTGGGAAGGACACAGATACGCAGTATTTT
>TRBV20-1|TRBJ2-7|many|TRBD2
CSARWLAGGRFYEQYF
TGCAGTGCTAGATGGCTAGCGGGAGGGCGGTTCTACGAGCAGTACTTC
>TRBV2|TRBJ2-1|many|TRBD2
CASSGSSGYYNEQFF
TGTGCCAGCAGTGGATCTAGCGGGTACTACAATGAGCAGTTCTTC
>TRBV10-2|TRBJ1-2|NA|TRBD1
CASSESTGGYGYTF
TGCGCCAGCAGTGAGTCCACAGGGGGCTATGGCTACACCTTC
>TRBV10-3|TRBJ1-5|many|NA
CAISETAANQPQHF
TGTGCCATCAGTGAGACGGCGGCCAATCAGCCCCAGCATTTT
>TRBV29-1|TRBJ2-7|NA|NA
CSVEDLRGWGSYEQYF
TGCAGCGTTGAAGATCTAAGAGGGTGGGGATCCTACGAGCAGTACTTC
>TRBV5-1|TRBJ1-1|NA|NA
CASSLEGYAEAFF
TGCGCCAGCAGCTTGGAGGGGTACGCTGAAGCTTTCTTT
>TRBV4-1|TRBJ2-3|few|TRBD2
CASSPGSGGTPTDTQYF
TGCGCCAGCAGCCCAGGTAGCGGGGGGACCCCCACAGATACGCAGTATTTT
>TRBV7-3|TRBJ2-1|many|NA
CASSSQGHNEQFF
TGTGCCAGCAGCTCACAGGGCCACAATGAGCAGTTCTTC
>TRBV9|TRBJ1-2|NA|NA
CASSVVGRDGYTF
TGTGCCAGCAGCGTAGTCGGCAGGGATGGCTACACCTTC
>TRBV9|TRBJ2-1|few|NA
CASSVGSTGGSVQGEQFF
TGTGCCAGCAGCGTAGGGTCCACGGGCGGGAGTGTACAGGGTGAGCAGTTCTTC
>TRBV10-1|TRBJ2-1|NA|NA
CASRPEGPVDEQFF
TGCGCCAGCAGGCCCGAGGGTCCGGTGGATGAGCAGTTCTTC
>TRBV6-4|TRBJ1-4|NA|NA
CASQKADEKLFF
TGTGCCAGTCAGAAGGCGGATGAAAAACTGTTTTTT
>TRBV12-3/TRBV12-4|TRBJ1-2|NA|TRBD1
CASSLTGAWGYTF
TGTGCCAGCAGTTTGACAGGGGCCTGGGGCTACACCTTC